The source of this T cell receptor (beta chain) is a study of technical replicates of blood from a few donors (dated 2017 in TCRdb). To note about this clone: It lacks a known antigen. Nothing much larger sits one base from this clone, and base qualities are not available.

The germline V and J ends show losses of 2 bases and 7 bases respectively, and no gene match explains 9 bases of the junction. Counted from cysteine to phenylalanine, this CDR3 has 15 amino acids. CDR3 DNA is the only sequence kept; it has 45 bases, read in frame from the first base. From the germline V gene, CDR1 is SGDLS and CDR2 is YYNGEE. The method behind the library was the immunoSEQ multiplex PCR assay. Imported from immuneACCESS, the table was reduced by TCRdb to in-frame sequences with V and J called. These copies leave out some clones; in studies compared against another copy, an unresolved V gene accounts for under half, and the cause of the remainder is not known. This sample comprises some 87,000 clones, about 97% of them detected only once. The leading ten clones occupy under 0.4% of the sample.

The V gene is TRBV9 and the J gene is TRBJ2-1, with TRBD2 matching 7 junction bases. Sequencing input: T cells isolated from PBMCs. The TCR sequence derives from a human donor in good health. The nucleotide sequence reads TGTGCCAGCAGCGTGGGCGGGAGTCCCACTAATGAGCAGTTCTTC. This sequence encodes CASSVGGSPTNEQFF.